This T cell receptor (beta chain) was sequenced for a study of regulatory T cells in long-lasting Graves disease. This clonotype was seen a few times. Stated time point: newly diagnosed GD, antithyroid drugs for less than 3 months. PBMCs were the source of the RNA used for TCR sequencing. Germline-derived CDR1 and CDR2 are DFQATT and SNEGSKA (reference sequence). The CDR3 has 11 amino acids. The V gene lost 7 bases and the J gene lost 2 bases, with 9 bases spanning the gap. Arm-PCR of CDR3 regions with iRepertoire HTBI primers generated TCR beta libraries. TCRdb analysed the multiplex PCR reads with MiXCR anew, one entry per CDR3 protein. The profile shows a few hundred thousand distinct CDR3 sequences, 12% of them singletons. This same sample was also taken into another study, of T cells in Graves' hyperthyroidism and ophthalmopathy. As that study records: Clinical symptoms, serum thyroxine and TRAb, thyroid ultrasound and orbital computed tomography together formed the diagnostic basis.

This clonotype was obtained from a woman in her late teens or twenties with Graves disease. The material was peripheral blood mononuclear cells (PBMCs), obtained at new diagnosis, from a patient treated with antithyroid drugs. This chain connects TRBV20-1 to TRBJ2-7, with TRBD2 as a possible D gene (6 bases). The DNA for the CDR3 is TGCAGTGGGGACTGGCCCTACGAGCAGTACTTC. This translates into CSGDWPYEQYF.